This entry describes one TCR beta chain. Its antigen remains unidentified. The CDR3 contains 14 residues. Trimming cost V 1 base and J 2 bases, with 8 bases left between them. Germline V gene data show CDR1 as LGHNA and CDR2 as YNFKEQ. This sample was taken from a study of T cell responses to AZD1222 COVID-19 vaccine. Study-wide findings and caveats: The study sampled repertoires only after the peak T cell response.

Clones were sequenced by immunoSEQ multiplex PCR, and TCRdb holds only the in-frame ones, with some missing. Of about 72,000 clones listed, more than 75% were seen once; the top ten hold approximately 25%. The sequence came from an adult in good health. The specimen comprised peripheral blood, sampled on day 0 of AZD1222 vaccination. This chain connects TRBV4-2 to TRBJ1-2; possible D gene TRBD1, 6 bases. CDR3 sequence: CASSQGTGNYGYTF. DNA for the CDR3: TGTGCCAGCAGCCAAGGAACAGGGAACTATGGCTACACCTTC.